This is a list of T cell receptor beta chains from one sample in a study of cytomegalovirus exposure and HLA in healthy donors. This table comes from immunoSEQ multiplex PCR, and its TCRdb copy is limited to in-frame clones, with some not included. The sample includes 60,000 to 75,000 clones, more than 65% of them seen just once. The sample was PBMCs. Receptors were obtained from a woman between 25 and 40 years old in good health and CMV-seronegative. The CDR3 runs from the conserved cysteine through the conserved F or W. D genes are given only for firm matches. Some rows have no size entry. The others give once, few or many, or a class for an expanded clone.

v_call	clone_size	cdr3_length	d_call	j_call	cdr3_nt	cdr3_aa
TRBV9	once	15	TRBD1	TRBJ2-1	TGTGCCAGCAGCCCAGGGGCAGGGGGCTACAATGAGCAGTTCTTC	CASSPGAGGYNEQFF
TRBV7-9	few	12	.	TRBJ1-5	TGTGCCAGCAGCCTTAGGGACAACTCGCAGCATTTT	CASSLRDNSQHF
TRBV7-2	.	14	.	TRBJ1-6	TGTGCCAGCAGCTTATCGGCAGGACAAAGGTCCCTCCACTTT	CASSLSAGQRSLHF
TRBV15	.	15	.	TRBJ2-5	TGTGCCACCAGCAGAGATCGCCCCCTGAGTGAGACCCAGTACTTC	CATSRDRPLSETQYF
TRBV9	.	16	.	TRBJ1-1	TGTGCCAGCAGCTCCGGAGCTATTTCAATGAACACTGAAGCTTTCTTT	CASSSGAISMNTEAFF
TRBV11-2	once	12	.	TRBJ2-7	TGTGCCAGCAGCTTGTCCTTCTACGAGCAGTACTTC	CASSLSFYEQYF
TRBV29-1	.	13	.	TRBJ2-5	TGCAGCGTTGCAGGGGGCGGGGGAGAGACCCAGTACTTC	CSVAGGGGETQYF
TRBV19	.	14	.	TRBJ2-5	TGTGCCAGTAGTATTGGTGGGCCCCAAGAGACCCAGTACTTC	CASSIGGPQETQYF
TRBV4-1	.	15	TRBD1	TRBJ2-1	TGCGCCAGCAGAATTTGGGACAGTTTATTGGATGAGCAGTTCTTC	CASRIWDSLLDEQFF
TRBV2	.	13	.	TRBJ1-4	TGTGCCAGCAGCAGGGGAACTAATGAAAAACTGTTTTTT	CASSRGTNEKLFF
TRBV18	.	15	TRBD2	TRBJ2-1	TGCGCCAGCTCACCCGGGACTAGCGGGAGTAATGAGCAGTTCTTC	CASSPGTSGSNEQFF
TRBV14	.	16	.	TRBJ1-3	TGTGCCAGCAGCCAAGAATGGAGAAGCTCTGGAAACACCATATATTTT	CASSQEWRSSGNTIYF
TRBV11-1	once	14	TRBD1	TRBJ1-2	TGTGCCAGCAGCACCGGGACAGCCAACTATGGCTACACCTTC	CASSTGTANYGYTF
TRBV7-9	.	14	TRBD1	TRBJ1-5	TGTGCCAGCAGCTCAGGGGGCCCGGGTCAGCCCCAGCATTTT	CASSSGGPGQPQHF
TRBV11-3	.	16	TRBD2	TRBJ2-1	TGTGCCAGCACTCCACTGTACCTAGCGGGAGCAAATGAGCAGTTCTTC	CASTPLYLAGANEQFF